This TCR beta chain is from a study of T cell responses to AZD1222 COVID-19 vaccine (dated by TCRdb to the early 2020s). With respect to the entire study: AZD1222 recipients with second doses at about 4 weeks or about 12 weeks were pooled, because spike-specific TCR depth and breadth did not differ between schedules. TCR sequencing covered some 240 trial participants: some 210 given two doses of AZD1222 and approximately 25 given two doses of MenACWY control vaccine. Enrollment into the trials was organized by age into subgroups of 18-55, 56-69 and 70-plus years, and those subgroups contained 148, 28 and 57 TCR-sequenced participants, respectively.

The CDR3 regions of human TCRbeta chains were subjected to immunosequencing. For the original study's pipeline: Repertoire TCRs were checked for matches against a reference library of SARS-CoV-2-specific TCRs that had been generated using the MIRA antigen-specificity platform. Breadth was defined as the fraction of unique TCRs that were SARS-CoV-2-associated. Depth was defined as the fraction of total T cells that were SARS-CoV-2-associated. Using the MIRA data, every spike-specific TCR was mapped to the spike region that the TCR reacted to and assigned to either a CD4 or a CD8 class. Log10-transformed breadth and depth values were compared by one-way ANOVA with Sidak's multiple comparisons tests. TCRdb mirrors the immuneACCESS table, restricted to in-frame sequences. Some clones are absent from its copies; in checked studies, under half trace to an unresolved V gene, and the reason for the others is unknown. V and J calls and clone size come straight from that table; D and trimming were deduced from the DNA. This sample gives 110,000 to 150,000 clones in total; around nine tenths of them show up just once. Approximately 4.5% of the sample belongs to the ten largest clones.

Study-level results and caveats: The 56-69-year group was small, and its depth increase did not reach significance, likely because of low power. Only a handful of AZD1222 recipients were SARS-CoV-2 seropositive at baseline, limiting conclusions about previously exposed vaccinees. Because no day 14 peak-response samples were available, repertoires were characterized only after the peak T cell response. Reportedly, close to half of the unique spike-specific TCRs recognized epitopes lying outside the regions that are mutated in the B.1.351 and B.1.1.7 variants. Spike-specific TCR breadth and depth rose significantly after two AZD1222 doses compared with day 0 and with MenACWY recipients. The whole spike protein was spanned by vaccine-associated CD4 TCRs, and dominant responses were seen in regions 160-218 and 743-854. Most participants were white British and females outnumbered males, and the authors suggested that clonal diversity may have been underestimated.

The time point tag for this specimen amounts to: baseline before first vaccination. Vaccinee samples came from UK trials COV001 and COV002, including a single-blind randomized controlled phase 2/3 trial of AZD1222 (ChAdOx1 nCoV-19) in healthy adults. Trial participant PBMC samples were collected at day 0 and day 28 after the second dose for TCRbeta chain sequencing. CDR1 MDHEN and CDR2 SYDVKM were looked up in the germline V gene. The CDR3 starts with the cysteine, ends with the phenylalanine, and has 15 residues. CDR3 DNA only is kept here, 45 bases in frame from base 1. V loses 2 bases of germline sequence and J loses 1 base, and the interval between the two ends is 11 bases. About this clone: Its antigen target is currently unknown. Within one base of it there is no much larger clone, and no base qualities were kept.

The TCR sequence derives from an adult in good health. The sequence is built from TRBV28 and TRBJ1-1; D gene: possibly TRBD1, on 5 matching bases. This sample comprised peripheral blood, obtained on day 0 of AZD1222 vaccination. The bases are TGTGCCAGCAGTTTAATCCAGGGTAGGAACACTGAAGCTTTCTTT. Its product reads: CASSLIQGRNTEAFF. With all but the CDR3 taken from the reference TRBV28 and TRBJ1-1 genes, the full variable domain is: DVKVTQSSRYLVKRTGEKVFLECVQDMDHENMFWYRQDPGLGLRLIYFSYDVKMKEKGDIPEGYSVSREKKERFSLILESASTNQTSMYLCASSLIQGRNTEAFFGQGTRLTVV.